This T cell receptor beta chain emerged from a study of blood T cell repertoires in COVID-19. Profiling relied on immunoSEQ multiplex PCR, and the TCRdb table lists in-frame clones only, not all of them. The sample consists of approximately 250,000 clones, more than 65% of them appearing once. This TCR was recovered from a man aged 40-49 years who had recovered from COVID-19. Material for sequencing was peripheral blood.

This CDR3 is CASSWTQGAGTGELFF. In DNA form, the CDR3 reads TGCGCCAGCAGCTGGACACAGGGTGCTGGCACCGGGGAGCTGTTTTTT. V is TRBV5-1 and J is TRBJ2-2, with TRBD1 as a possible D gene (6 bases). Germline V gene sequence: CDR1 SGHRS, CDR2 YFSETQ. V lost 3 bases to trimming and J lost 4 bases, with 16 bases between them. The CDR3 consists of 16 residues.